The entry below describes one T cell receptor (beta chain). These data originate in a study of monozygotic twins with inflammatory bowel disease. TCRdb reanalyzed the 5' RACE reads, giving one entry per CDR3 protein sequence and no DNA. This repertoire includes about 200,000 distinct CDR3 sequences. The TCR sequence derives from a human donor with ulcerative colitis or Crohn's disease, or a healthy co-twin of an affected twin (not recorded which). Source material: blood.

The CDR3 here is CATSRDETSGTDTQYF. This chain uses TRBV15 with TRBJ2-3; TCRdb designates TRBD2, a call that cannot be tested without DNA. The CDR3 loop spans 16 amino acids. Germline CDR1 reads LNHNV; CDR2 reads YYDKDF (reference sequence).